What follows are 21 T cell receptor beta chains derived from one specimen sequenced in a study of blood T cell repertoires in COVID-19. Assay used: immunoSEQ multiplex PCR; TCRdb lists only in-frame clones, some missing. There are under 200,000 clones in the sample; 84% occur only once, and more than 10% lies in the top ten. The material sequenced was PBMCs or T cells enriched from blood (not recorded which). Every receptor here comes from a man in his fifties or sixties who had recovered from COVID-19.

The chain carries TRBV11-2 and TRBJ2-1; TRBD2 aligns across 14 bases. CDR1 SGHAT and CDR2 FQNNGV come from the germline V gene. V was pared by 5 bases and J by 3 bases, with 3 bases of the junction left unmatched. CDR3 length: 16 residues. DNA of the CDR3: TGTGCCAGCAGCCCTGGACTAGCGGGGGGCTACAATGAGCAGTTCTTC. Translating it yields CASSPGLAGGYNEQFF.

This clone was seen only once. The rearrangement uses TRBV7-8 and TRBJ2-2, with 9 bases lining up with TRBD1. The CDR3 has 15 residues. V dropped 5 bases and J dropped 3; count of bases not matched to a gene: 4. Germline V gene data show CDR1 as SGHVS and CDR2 as FQNEAQ. CDR3 in amino acids: CASSRGDRDTGELFF. As DNA, the CDR3 is TGTGCCAGCAGCCGAGGGGACAGGGACACCGGGGAGCTGTTTTTT.

The chain couples TRBV5-4 to TRBJ1-1, with TRBD1 matching 10 bases. This CDR3 is 16 amino acids long. Germline V gene sequence: CDR1 SGHNT, CDR2 YYREEE (reference sequence). The V gene end was trimmed by 3 bases and the J gene end by 3 bases; junction bases not matched to a gene: 8. The CDR3 sequence is CASSSRDRGYYTEAFF. The CDR3 bases are TGTGCCAGCAGCTCGCGGGACAGGGGATATTACACTGAAGCTTTCTTT. Combining the CDR3 with reference TRBV5-4 and TRBJ1-1 gives the whole variable domain ETGVTQSPTHLIKTRGQQVTLRCSSQSGHNTVSWYQQALGQGPQFIFQYYREEENGRGNFPPRFSGLQFPNYSSELNVNALELDDSALYLCASSSRDRGYYTEAFFGQGTRLTVV.

V and J are TRBV28 and TRBJ2-1, with a tentative D call TRBD1 (6 bases). The CDR3 sequence is 17 residues long. V shed 5 bases and J shed 3 bases, with 20 bases lying between them. The germline V gene has CDR1 MDHEN and CDR2 SYDVKM. Here the CDR3 reads CASSPPLGQPNYNEQFF. The CDR3 DNA reads TGTGCCAGCAGTCCCCCCCTCGGACAGCCAAACTACAATGAGCAGTTCTTC.

J is TRBJ2-5 and V is TRBV12-2; the table's TRBD2 call for D was not verified on the DNA. TRBV12-2 is a listed pseudogene. There are 15 residues in the CDR3. CDR3 in DNA: TGTGCAAGTCGAACAGCCGTCGGGGGCCAAGAGACCCAGTACTTC. It codes for CASRTAVGGQETQYF.

This rearrangement joins TRBV19 to TRBJ1-4; the D gene is possibly TRBD1 (5 bases). CDR1 and CDR2 from the germline V gene are LNHDA and SQIVND (reference sequence). CDR3 size: 16 residues. V was cut by 6 bases and J by 4 bases, with 18 bases left in between. The CDR3 protein is CASRGRGLDFNEKLFF. The CDR3 region has the DNA TGTGCCAGTAGAGGGCGGGGGTTGGACTTTAATGAAAAACTGTTTTTT.

The chain is built from TRBV5-1 and TRBJ1-2; 7 nucleotides align to TRBD1. Germline V gene data show CDR1 as SGHRS and CDR2 as YFSETQ. CDR3 length: 13 amino acids. Trimming at V came to 4 bases and at J to 6 bases, leaving 6 bases not matched to a gene. The CDR3 sequence is CASSHRTGDGYTF. In DNA, the CDR3 is TGCGCCAGCAGCCATCGGACAGGCGATGGCTACACCTTC. Filled out from reference TRBV5-1 and TRBJ1-2, the complete variable domain reads KAGVTQTPRYLIKTRGQQVTLSCSPISGHRSVSWYQQTPGQGLQFLFEYFSETQRNKGNFPGRFSGRQFSNSRSEMNVSTLELGDSALYLCASSHRTGDGYTFGSGTRLTVV.

This clone appeared a single time. This specimen includes other DNA sequences encoding the same CDR3. The rearrangement uses TRBV7-9 and TRBJ2-5; possible D gene TRBD2, 5 bases. This CDR3 has 16 amino acids. Germline V gene sequence: CDR1 SEHNR, CDR2 FQNEAQ (reference sequence). V gave up 0 bases and J gave up 1 base, with 12 bases separating them. CDR3 loop: CASSLATGFGQETQYF. The DNA for the CDR3 is TGTGCCAGCAGCTTAGCAACGGGGTTCGGCCAAGAGACCCAGTACTTC.

The rearrangement joins TRBV6-2 or TRBV6-3 to TRBJ1-2; TRBD1 agrees at 7 bases. Germline CDR1 and CDR2: MNHEY and SVGEGT. CDR3 size: 14 residues. Trimming removed 1 base from V and 4 bases from J; junction bases left unmatched: 3. CDR3 loop: CASSYWDRPYGYTF. The CDR3 nucleotides read TGTGCCAGCAGTTACTGGGACAGACCCTATGGCTACACCTTC.

The rearrangement links TRBV6-2 or TRBV6-3 to TRBJ1-1, with D uncertain. CDR1 MNHEY and CDR2 SVGEGT come from the germline V gene. V lost 0 bases and J lost 4, with 9 bases in between. This CDR3 is built from 14 residues. The CDR3 coding sequence is TGTGCCAGCAGTTACTCGACGGGAGGCACTGAAGCTTTCTTT. Its protein is CASSYSTGGTEAFF.

The V call is TRBV9, the J call TRBJ2-3, with D possibly being TRBD1 (7 bases). V lost 3 bases and J 0 bases, leaving 14 bases between the germline ends. In germline, CDR1 is SGDLS, CDR2 YYNGEE. This CDR3 spans 16 amino acids. CDR3 amino acids: CASSDPGGTSTDTQYF. The CDR3 region has the DNA TGTGCCAGCAGCGACCCAGGGGGGACTAGCACAGATACGCAGTATTTT.

This sequence joins TRBV19 and TRBJ1-3; D is possibly TRBD1 (6 bases). V was trimmed by 6 bases and J by 2 bases, leaving 11 bases between them. Germline lookup yields CDR1 LNHDA and CDR2 SQIVND (reference sequence). The CDR3 is 14 amino acids. The CDR3 here is CASRPGQTGNTIYF. In DNA form, the CDR3 reads TGTGCCAGTAGGCCCGGACAGACTGGAAACACCATATATTTT.

The sample holds one count of this clone. The chain joins TRBV28 to TRBJ1-4; TRBD1 agrees at 7 bases. The CDR3 totals 11 residues. Germline assignment: CDR1 MDHEN and CDR2 SYDVKM. V was pared by 6 bases and J by 14 bases, with 6 bases of the junction left unmatched. The chain's CDR3 is CASSRDSYLFF. The CDR3 coding sequence is TGTGCCAGCAGCCGGGACAGTTACCTGTTTTTT.

The chain combines TRBV4-2 with TRBJ2-3, with 8 bases aligning to TRBD2. V shed 4 bases, J shed 4 bases, and the junction held 10 bases outside the gene matches. Germline loops: CDR1 LGHNA, CDR2 YNFKEQ. The CDR3 sequence is 16 residues long. The CDR3 DNA reads as TGTGCCAGCAGCCCCGAGGGGACTAGGGGCGCAGATACGCAGTATTTT. Translated, it gives CASSPEGTRGADTQYF.

The chain links TRBV28 to TRBJ1-2; 8 nucleotides align to TRBD1. Germline V gene lookup returns CDR1 MDHEN and CDR2 SYDVKM. The CDR3 runs to 14 residues. The J segment lost 3 bases and the V segment lost 4 bases, leaving 4 bases of the junction unmatched. The CDR3 nucleotides are TGTGCCAGCAGTTCGACAGGGGAACACTATGGCTACACCTTC. Translation gives CASSSTGEHYGYTF.

The chain combines TRBV27 with TRBJ2-1; 8 bases agree with TRBD1. The CDR3 has 20 residues. Per the germline V gene, CDR1 is MNHEY and CDR2 is SMNVEV (reference sequence). Trimming took 5 bases from V and 8 from J; bases not matched to a gene: 26. The CDR3 protein is CASSPPGTGPWAHLGDEQFF. DNA for the CDR3: TGTGCCAGCAGTCCCCCCGGGACAGGCCCTTGGGCCCACCTTGGCGATGAGCAGTTCTTC.

The chain combines TRBV4-3 with TRBJ1-2, with D possibly TRBD1 on 5 matching bases. Trimming cost V 0 bases and J 8 bases, with 16 bases left between them. The CDR3 runs 15 residues. CDR1 LGHNA and CDR2 YSLEER come from the germline V gene. The CDR3 DNA sequence: TGCGCCAGCAGCCAAGAAAGGGGCGGACCTCGGGGCTACACCTTC. Residues: CASSQERGGPRGYTF.

Details on this clone: Other DNA sequences from this sample encode an identical CDR3 as well. The chain is built from TRBV11-2 and TRBJ1-4, with 9 bases lining up with TRBD1. J lost 5 bases, V lost 3 bases, and 1 base had no gene match. The CDR3 extends over 14 amino acids. Looked up from germline, CDR1 is SGHAT and CDR2 is FQNNGV. The CDR3 nucleotides read TGTGCCAGCAGCTTTGGGACAGGGAATGAAAAACTGTTTTTT. Residues: CASSFGTGNEKLFF.

V gene TRBV20-1 combines with J gene TRBJ1-2; unclear D gene. The CDR3 sequence is 11 residues long. CDR1 DFQATT and CDR2 SNEGSKA come from the germline V gene (reference sequence). Between the trimmed V and J ends, which lost 4 bases and 2 bases, there was a span of 5 bases. The CDR3, as DNA: TGCAGTGCTAATCGGAACTATGGCTACACCTTC. Translated, it gives CSANRNYGYTF.

This chain joins TRBV4-1 and TRBJ2-3, with D perhaps TRBD1 (5 bases). The CDR3 has 17 amino acids. Germline lookup yields CDR1 MGHRA and CDR2 YSYEKL. Trimming shortened V by 3 bases and J by 0 bases, and 16 bases separated the two germline ends. The CDR3 region is CASSHQPQGPSTDTQYF. The DNA for the CDR3 is TGCGCCAGCAGCCACCAACCCCAGGGCCCTAGCACAGATACGCAGTATTTT.

This chain connects TRBV29-1 to TRBJ1-1, with a weak D call TRBD1 (5 bases). The CDR3 totals 15 residues. The V end was cut by 4 bases, the J end by 3 bases, with 18 bases between. In germline, CDR1 is SQVTM, CDR2 ANQGSEA. This CDR3 is CSVAGPLRRDTEAFF. The DNA of the CDR3 is TGCAGCGTTGCGGGTCCACTCCGCAGGGACACTGAAGCTTTCTTT.